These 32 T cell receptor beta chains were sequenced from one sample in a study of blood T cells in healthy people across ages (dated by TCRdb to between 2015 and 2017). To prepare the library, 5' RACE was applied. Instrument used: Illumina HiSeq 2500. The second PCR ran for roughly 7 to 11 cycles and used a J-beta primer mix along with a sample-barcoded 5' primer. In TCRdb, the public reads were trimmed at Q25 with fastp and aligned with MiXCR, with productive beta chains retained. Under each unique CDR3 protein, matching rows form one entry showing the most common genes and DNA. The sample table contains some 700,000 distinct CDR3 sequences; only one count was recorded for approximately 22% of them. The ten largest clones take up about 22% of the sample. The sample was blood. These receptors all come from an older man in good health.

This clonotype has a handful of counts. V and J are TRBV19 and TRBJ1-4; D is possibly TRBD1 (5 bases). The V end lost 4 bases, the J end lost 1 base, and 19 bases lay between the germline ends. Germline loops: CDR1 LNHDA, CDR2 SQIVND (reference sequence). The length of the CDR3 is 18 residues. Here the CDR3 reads CASSKNSPVRGTNEKLFF. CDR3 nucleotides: TGTGCCAGTAGTAAGAATTCCCCGGTAAGGGGAACTAATGAAAAACTGTTTTTT. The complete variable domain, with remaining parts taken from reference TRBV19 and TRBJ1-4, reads DGGITQSPKYLFRKEGQNVTLSCEQNLNHDAMYWYRQDPGQGLRLIYYSQIVNDFQKGDIAEGYSVSREKKESFPLTVTSAQKNPTAFYLCASSKNSPVRGTNEKLFFGSGTQLSVL.

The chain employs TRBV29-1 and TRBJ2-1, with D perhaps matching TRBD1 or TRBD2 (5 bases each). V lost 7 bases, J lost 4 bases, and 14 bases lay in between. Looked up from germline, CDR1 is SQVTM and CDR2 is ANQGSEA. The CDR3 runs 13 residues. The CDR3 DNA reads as TGCAGCGCTGTACTAGGGGCTTACAATGAGCAGTTCTTC. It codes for CSAVLGAYNEQFF.

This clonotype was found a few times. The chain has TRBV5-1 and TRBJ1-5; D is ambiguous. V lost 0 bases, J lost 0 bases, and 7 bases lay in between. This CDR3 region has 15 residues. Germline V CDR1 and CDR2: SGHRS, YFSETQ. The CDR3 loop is CASSLDGYSNQPQHF. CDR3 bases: TGCGCCAGCAGCTTGGACGGGTATAGCAATCAGCCCCAGCATTTT.

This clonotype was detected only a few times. The CDR3 spells CASSLVGPHTSSSYEQYF. For the CDR3, the DNA is TGTGCCAGCAGTTTGGTAGGGCCACATACTTCAAGCTCCTACGAGCAGTACTTC. The gene calls are TRBV27 and TRBJ2-5, with D uncertain. The J call is uncertain, as TRBJ2-7 better fits the DNA end. The CDR3 has 18 residues. Germline CDR1 reads MNHEY; CDR2 reads SMNVEV (reference sequence).

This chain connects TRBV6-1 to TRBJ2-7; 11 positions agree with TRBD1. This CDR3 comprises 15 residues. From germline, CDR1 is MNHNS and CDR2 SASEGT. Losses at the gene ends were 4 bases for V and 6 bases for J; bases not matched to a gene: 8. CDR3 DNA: TGTGCCAGCAGTGTACTCGGGACAGGGGGTTTCGAGCAGTACTTC. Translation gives CASSVLGTGGFEQYF.

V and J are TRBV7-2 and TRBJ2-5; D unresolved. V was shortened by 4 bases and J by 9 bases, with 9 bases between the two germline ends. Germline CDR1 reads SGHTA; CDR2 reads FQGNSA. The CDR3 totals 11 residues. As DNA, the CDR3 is TGTGCCAGCAGCTCAGGAGTAGCCCAGTACTTC. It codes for CASSSGVAQYF.

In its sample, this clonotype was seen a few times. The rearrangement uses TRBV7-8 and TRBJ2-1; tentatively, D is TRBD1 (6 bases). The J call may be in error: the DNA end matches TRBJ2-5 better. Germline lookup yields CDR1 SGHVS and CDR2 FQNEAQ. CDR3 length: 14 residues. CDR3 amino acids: CASSWQGLGETQYF. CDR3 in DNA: TGTGCCAGCAGCTGGCAGGGGCTTGGCGAGACCCAGTACTTC.

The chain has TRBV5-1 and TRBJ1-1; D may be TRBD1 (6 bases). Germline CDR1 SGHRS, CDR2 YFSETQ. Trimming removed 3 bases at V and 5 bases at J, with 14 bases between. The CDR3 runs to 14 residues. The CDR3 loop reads CASSWGTPVTEAFF. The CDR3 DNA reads TGCGCCAGCAGCTGGGGGACACCAGTGACTGAAGCTTTCTTT.

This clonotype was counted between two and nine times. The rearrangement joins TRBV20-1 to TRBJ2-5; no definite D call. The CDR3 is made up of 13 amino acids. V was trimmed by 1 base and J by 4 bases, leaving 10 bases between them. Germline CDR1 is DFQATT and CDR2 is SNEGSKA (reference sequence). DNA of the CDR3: TGCAGTGCTAGAGTAATACCAGGAGAGACCCAGTACTTC. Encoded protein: CSARVIPGETQYF.

CDR3 protein: CASSPRVTLVINEQFF. CDR3 bases: TGTGCCAGCAGCCCCCGAGTGACGCTCGTTATTAATGAGCAGTTCTTC. V and J are TRBV13 and TRBJ2-5; D call uncertain. The DNA end is a closer match to TRBJ2-1, so the J assignment may be wrong. CDR1 is PRHDT and CDR2 is FYEKMQ in the germline V gene (reference sequence). There are 16 residues in the CDR3.

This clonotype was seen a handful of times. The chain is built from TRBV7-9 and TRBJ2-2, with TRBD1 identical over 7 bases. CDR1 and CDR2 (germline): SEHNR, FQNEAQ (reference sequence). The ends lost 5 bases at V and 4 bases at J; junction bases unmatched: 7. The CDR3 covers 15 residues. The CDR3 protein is CASSTLTGLTGELFF. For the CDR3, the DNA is TGTGCCAGCAGCACCCTGACAGGGCTCACCGGGGAGCTGTTTTTT.

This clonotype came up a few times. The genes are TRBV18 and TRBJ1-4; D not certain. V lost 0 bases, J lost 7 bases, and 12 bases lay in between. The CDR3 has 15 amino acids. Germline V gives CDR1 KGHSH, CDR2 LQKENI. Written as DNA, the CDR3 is TGTGCCAGCTCACCACCGCGGGTCGGAGGTGAAAAACTGTTTTTT. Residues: CASSPPRVGGEKLFF.

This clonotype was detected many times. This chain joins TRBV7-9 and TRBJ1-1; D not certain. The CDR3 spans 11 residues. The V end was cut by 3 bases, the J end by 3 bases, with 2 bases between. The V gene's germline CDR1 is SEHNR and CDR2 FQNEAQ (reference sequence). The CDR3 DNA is TGTGCCAGCAGCTTTGACACTGAAGCTTTCTTT. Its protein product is CASSFDTEAFF.

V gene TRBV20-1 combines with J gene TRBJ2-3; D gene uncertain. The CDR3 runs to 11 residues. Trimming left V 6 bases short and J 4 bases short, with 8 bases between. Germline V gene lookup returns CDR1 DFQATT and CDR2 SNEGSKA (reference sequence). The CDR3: CSARPSDTQYF. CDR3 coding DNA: TGCAGTGCACGACCATCAGATACGCAGTATTTT.

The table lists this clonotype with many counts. The CDR3 DNA reads TGCAGCGTTGAGGGGGACTGCGATACGACCTACGAGCAGTACGTC. Protein: CSVEGDCDTTYEQYV. This sequence joins TRBV29-1 and TRBJ2-7; maybe TRBD2 (6 bases). Germline V lookup: CDR1 SQVTM, CDR2 ANQGSEA. The germline V and J ends were trimmed by 3 bases and 2 bases, with 17 bases remaining between them. The CDR3 contains 15 residues.

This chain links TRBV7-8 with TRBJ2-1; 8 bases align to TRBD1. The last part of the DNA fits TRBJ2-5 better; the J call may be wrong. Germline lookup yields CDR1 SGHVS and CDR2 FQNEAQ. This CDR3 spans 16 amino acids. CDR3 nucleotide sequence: TGTGCCAGCAGCTCGCGCTCTTGGACAGGGCGTGAGACCCAGTACTTC. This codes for CASSSRSWTGRETQYF.

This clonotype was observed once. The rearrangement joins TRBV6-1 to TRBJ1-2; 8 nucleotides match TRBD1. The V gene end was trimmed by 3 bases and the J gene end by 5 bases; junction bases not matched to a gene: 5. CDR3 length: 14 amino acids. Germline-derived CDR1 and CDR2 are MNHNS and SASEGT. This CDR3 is CASSEQGARYGYTF. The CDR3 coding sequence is TGTGCCAGCAGTGAGCAGGGGGCGAGGTATGGCTACACCTTC.

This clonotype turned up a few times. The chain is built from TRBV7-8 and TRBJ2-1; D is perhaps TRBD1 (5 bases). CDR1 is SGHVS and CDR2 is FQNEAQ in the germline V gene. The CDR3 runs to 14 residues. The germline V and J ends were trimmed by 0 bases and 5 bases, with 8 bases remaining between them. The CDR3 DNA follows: TGTGCCAGCAGCTTAGCGTTAGGGGACAATGAGCAGTTCTTC. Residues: CASSLALGDNEQFF.

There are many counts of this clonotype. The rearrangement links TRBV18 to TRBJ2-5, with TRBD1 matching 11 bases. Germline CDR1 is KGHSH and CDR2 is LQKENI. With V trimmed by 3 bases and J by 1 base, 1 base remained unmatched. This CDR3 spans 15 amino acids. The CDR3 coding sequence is TGTGCCAGCTCACCGGACAGGGGGCCCCAAGAGACCCAGTACTTC. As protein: CASSPDRGPQETQYF.

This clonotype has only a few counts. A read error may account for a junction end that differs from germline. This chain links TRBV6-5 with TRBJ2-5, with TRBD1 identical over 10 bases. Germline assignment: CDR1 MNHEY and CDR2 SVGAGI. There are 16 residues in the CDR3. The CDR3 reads CASSYRDRGYQEAQYF. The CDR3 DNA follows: TGTGCCAGCAGTTACCGGGACAGGGGCTATCAAGAGGCCCAGTACTTC.

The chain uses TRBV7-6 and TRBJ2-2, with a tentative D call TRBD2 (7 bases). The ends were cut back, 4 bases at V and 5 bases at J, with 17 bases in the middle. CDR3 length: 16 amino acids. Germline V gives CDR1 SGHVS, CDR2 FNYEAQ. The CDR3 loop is CASSSGRGGPTGELFF. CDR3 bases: TGTGCCAGCAGCTCCGGTAGGGGGGGCCCTACCGGGGAGCTGTTTTTT.

The chain's CDR3 is CASRGDVEGYTF. CDR3 nucleotide sequence: TGTGCCAGCAGAGGGGACGTAGAGGGCTACACCTTC. The V and J genes are TRBV9 and TRBJ1-2; the D gene is possibly TRBD1 (5 bases). CDR1 and CDR2 (germline): SGDLS, YYNGEE. The CDR3 extends over 12 amino acids. Trimming removed 5 bases at V and 8 bases at J, with 13 bases between.

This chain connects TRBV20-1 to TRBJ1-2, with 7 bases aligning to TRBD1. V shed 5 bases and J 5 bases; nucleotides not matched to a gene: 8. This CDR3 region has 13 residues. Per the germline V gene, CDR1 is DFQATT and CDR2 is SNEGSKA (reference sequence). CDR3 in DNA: TGCAGTGCTCCACCCGGGGGACAGTATGGCTACACCTTC. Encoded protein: CSAPPGGQYGYTF.

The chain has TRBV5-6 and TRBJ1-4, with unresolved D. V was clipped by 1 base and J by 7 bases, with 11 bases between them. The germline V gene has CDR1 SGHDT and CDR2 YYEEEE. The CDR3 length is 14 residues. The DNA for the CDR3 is TGTGCCAGCAGCTTGTCTCCGGGCGCTGAAAAACTGTTTTTT. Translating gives CASSLSPGAEKLFF.

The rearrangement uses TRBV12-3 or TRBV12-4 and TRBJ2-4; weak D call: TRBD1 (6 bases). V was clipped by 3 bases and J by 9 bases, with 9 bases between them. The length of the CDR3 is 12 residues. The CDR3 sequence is CASSLGASIQYF. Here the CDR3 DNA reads TGTGCCAGCAGTTTGGGGGCAAGCATTCAGTACTTC.

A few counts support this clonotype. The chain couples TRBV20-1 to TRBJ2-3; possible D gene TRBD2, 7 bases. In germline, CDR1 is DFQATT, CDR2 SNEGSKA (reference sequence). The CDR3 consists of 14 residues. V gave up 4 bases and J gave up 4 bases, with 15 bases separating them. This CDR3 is CSATLGRGADTQYF. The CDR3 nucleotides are TGCAGTGCTACCCTTGGGAGGGGGGCAGATACGCAGTATTTT.

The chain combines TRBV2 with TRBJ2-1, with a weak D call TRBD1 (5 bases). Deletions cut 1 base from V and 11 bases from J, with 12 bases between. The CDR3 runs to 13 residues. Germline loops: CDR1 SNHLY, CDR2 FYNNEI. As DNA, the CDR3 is TGTGCCAGCAGTGAAGAAGGGGCAAGCAAGCAGTTCTTC. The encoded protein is CASSEEGASKQFF.

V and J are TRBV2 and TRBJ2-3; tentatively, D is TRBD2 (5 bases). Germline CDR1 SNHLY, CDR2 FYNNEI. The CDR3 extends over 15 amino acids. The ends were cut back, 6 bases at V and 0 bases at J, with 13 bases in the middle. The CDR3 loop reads CASSSEWTSTDTQYF. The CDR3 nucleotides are TGTGCCAGCAGCTCCGAATGGACTAGCACAGATACGCAGTATTTT.

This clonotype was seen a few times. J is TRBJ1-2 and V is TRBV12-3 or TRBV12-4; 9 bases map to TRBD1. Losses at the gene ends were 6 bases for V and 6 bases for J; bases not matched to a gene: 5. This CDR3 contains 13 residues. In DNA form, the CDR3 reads TGTGCCAGCAGGTCCGGGACAGGGAATGGCTACACCTTC. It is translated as CASRSGTGNGYTF.

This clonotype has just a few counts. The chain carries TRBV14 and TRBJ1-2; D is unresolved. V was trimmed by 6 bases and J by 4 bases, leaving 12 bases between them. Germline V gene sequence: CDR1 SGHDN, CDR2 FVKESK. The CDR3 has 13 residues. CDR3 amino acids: CASRHAGAYGYTF. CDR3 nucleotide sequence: TGTGCCAGCAGACACGCGGGAGCCTATGGCTACACCTTC.

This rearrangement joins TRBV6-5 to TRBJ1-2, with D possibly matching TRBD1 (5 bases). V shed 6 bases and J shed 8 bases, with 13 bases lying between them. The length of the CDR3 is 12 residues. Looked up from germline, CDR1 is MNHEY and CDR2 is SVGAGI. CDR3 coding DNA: TGTGCCAGCAGGCAAGGGGATCGGGGCTACACCTTC. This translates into CASRQGDRGYTF.

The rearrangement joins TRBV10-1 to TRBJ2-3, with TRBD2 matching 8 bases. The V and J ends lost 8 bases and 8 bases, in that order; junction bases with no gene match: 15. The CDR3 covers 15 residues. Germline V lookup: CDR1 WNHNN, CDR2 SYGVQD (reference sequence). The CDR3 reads CASAVDSGETGTQYF. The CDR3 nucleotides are TGCGCCAGCGCGGTCGATAGCGGGGAGACTGGTACGCAGTATTTT.